This T cell receptor (beta chain) was identified during a study of PD-1 blockade in classical Hodgkin lymphoma. TCRdb's copy holds only in-frame clones and misses some; the assay was immunoSEQ multiplex PCR. This table has about 32,000 clones, 75% to 85% appearing once. Whole-study results and caveats: Underlying causes for the observed repertoire differences were not defined, possibly disease activity or prior therapy.

Trimming took off 8 bases at V and 6 bases at J, with 19 bases between the two ends. This CDR3 is 14 amino acids long. On this clone itself: Its target is not known.

Each and every patient relapsed after autologous stem cell transplantation, and patients got differing brentuximab vedotin exposure. The sequence was obtained from a human donor with classical Hodgkin lymphoma. This chain joins TRBV5-3 and TRBJ2-3, with no clear D. TRBV5-3 is sorted into the ORF group, with uncertain function. Sequencing used peripheral blood mononuclear cells (PBMCs), obtained at baseline. This CDR3 reads CASSQEGGADTQYF. The CDR3 DNA sequence: TGTGCCAGCAGCCAAGAAGGTGGCGCGGATACGCAGTATTTT.